Below, 8 T cell receptor beta chains from the same sample are listed, as sequenced in a study of cytomegalovirus exposure and HLA in healthy donors. PCR involved 60 Vbeta and 13 Jbeta primers. Assay used: immunoSEQ multiplex PCR; TCRdb lists only in-frame clones, some missing. Of roughly 170,000 clones listed, about 80% were seen once; the top ten hold 1.3%. What was sequenced was PBMCs. The receptors shown here come from a man aged 25-45 years in good health and CMV-seronegative.

The DNA for the CDR3 is TGTGCCAGCAGTCCCTGGGGGACTGGAGGAGCCAAAAACATTCAGTACTTC. It encodes CASSPWGTGGAKNIQYF. This sequence joins TRBV28 and TRBJ2-4; a weak D match, TRBD2 (6 bases). Trimming left V 5 bases short and J 0 bases short, with 17 bases between. CDR1 is MDHEN and CDR2 is SYDVKM in the germline V gene. The length of the CDR3 is 17 residues.

The V gene is TRBV5-4, the J gene TRBJ1-2; no clear D gene. This CDR3 is built from 18 residues. The germline V gene has CDR1 SGHNT and CDR2 YYREEE (reference sequence). V was trimmed by 0 bases and J by 5 bases, leaving 23 bases between them. CDR3 amino acids: CASSLDLRRQLGEYGYTF. CDR3 in DNA: TGTGCCAGCAGCTTGGATCTCAGGAGGCAATTAGGAGAATATGGCTACACCTTC. Looking up the rest from reference TRBV5-4 and TRBJ1-2 gives the full variable domain: ETGVTQSPTHLIKTRGQQVTLRCSSQSGHNTVSWYQQALGQGPQFIFQYYREEENGRGNFPPRFSGLQFPNYSSELNVNALELDDSALYLCASSLDLRRQLGEYGYTFGSGTRLTVV.

J is TRBJ1-1 and V is TRBV10-3; TRBD1 aligns across 7 bases. The CDR3 has 15 amino acids. With V trimmed by 3 bases and J by 0 bases, 4 bases remained unmatched. The germline V gene encodes CDR1 ENHRY and CDR2 SYGVKD. The CDR3 nucleotides are TGTGCCATCAGTGACGACAGGGCCCTGAACACTGAAGCTTTCTTT. The encoded protein is CAISDDRALNTEAFF.

This chain connects TRBV6-1 to TRBJ2-7, with D possibly being TRBD1 (8 bases). Per the germline V gene, CDR1 is MNHNS and CDR2 is SASEGT. This CDR3 is built from 16 residues. The V and J ends lost 3 bases and 5 bases respectively, with 20 bases between them. CDR3 region: CASSDARTGRVDEQYF. CDR3 DNA sequence: TGTGCCAGCAGTGACGCCCGGACAGGGAGGGTCGACGAGCAGTACTTC.

The rearrangement uses TRBV9 and TRBJ2-6, with 10 positions matching TRBD1. CDR1 is SGDLS, CDR2 YYNGEE, per germline. The CDR3 runs to 20 residues. V was pared by 7 bases and J by 0 bases, with 16 bases of the junction left unmatched. The CDR3 spells CASSRGAGTGVNSGANVLTF. CDR3 nucleotides: TGTGCCAGCTCCAGGGGGGCCGGGACAGGGGTCAACTCTGGGGCCAACGTCCTGACTTTC.

The CDR3: CASSLAASGTYEQYF. The CDR3 DNA sequence: TGTGCCAGCAGCTTAGCGGCTAGCGGCACCTACGAGCAGTACTTC. J is TRBJ2-7 and V is TRBV7-6, with 7 bases matching TRBD2. Germline assignment: CDR1 SGHVS and CDR2 FNYEAQ. This CDR3 is 15 amino acids long. V lost 0 bases and J lost 2; bases outside the gene matches: 4.

The chain carries TRBV10-1 and TRBJ2-5; D remains ambiguous. The CDR3 is 14 residues long. With 0 bases removed from V and 5 bases from J, the gap between germline ends came to 10 bases. The germline V gene encodes CDR1 WNHNN and CDR2 SYGVQD (reference sequence). CDR3 sequence (DNA): TGCGCCAGCAGTGAGTCAGGCGGAAGGGAGACCCAGTACTTC. Translation gives CASSESGGRETQYF.

The V and J genes are TRBV30 and TRBJ2-7; D may be TRBD1 (5 bases). Germline values: CDR1 GTSNPN, CDR2 SVGIG (reference sequence). The ends were cut back, 0 bases at V and 3 bases at J, with 24 bases in the middle. CDR3 length: 18 residues. CDR3 residues: CAWSVKAGNLISYYEQYF. The CDR3 nucleotides are TGTGCCTGGAGTGTCAAGGCAGGGAATTTGATCTCGTACTACGAGCAGTACTTC.